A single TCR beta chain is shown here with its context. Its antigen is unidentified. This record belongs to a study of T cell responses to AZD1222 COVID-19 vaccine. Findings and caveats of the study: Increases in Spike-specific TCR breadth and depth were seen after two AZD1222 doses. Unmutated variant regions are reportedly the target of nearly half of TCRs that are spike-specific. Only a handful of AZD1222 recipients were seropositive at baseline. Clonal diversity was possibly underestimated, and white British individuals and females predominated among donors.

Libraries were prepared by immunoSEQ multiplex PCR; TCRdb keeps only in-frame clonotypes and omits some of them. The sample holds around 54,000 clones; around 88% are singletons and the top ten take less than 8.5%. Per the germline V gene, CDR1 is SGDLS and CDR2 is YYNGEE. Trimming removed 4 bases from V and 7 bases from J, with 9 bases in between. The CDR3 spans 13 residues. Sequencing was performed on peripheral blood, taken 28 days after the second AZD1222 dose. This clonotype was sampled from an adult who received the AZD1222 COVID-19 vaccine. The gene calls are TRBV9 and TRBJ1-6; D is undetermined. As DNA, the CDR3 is TGTGCCAGCAGCTTAGTACGGAATTCACCCCTCCACTTT. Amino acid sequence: CASSLVRNSPLHF.